This record covers a single T cell receptor (beta chain). The antigen is not known. The data are from a study of cytomegalovirus exposure and HLA in healthy donors. For the study at large: Of over 350 genotyped donors, roughly 81% grouped in the Caucasian-associated ancestry cluster.

Notes on the study in general: Sequencing likely generated an artifact that appeared as a cluster of highly shared sequence variants. One later analysis reportedly identified an Asian-associated ancestry cluster that showed fewer N-insertions than the roughly 600-donor mean.

Use of 60 Vbeta and 13 Jbeta primers characterized the PCR. Libraries were prepared by immunoSEQ multiplex PCR; TCRdb keeps only in-frame clonotypes and omits some of them. This sample has fewer than 200,000 clones; about 80% occur once, and the top ten carry approximately 1.4%. Regarding donors, all were healthy bone marrow donors. Germline assignment: CDR1 SEHNR and CDR2 FQNEAQ (reference sequence). CDR3 length: 14 amino acids. V gave up 5 bases and J gave up 6 bases; unmatched junction bases: 6. This chain links TRBV7-9 with TRBJ1-5, with 8 bases fitting TRBD1. Specimen: PBMCs. The origin of this receptor is a young man in good health and CMV-seronegative. The CDR3 protein is CASSPTGVGQPQHF. In DNA, the CDR3 is TGTGCCAGCAGCCCGACAGGGGTTGGTCAGCCCCAGCATTTT.